This T cell receptor beta chain was recovered during a study of beta chain features in type 1 diabetes. General study results and limits: Naive, central memory and Treg TCRB repertoires seemed to resemble each other more closely in patients than they did in healthy donors.

Reverse transcribing all isolated RNA meant expressed TCRB transcripts were sequenced. Some clones are missing from TCRdb's copy, which holds only in-frame ones; the method was immunoSEQ multiplex PCR. The table has some 500,000 clones, about an eighth seen once. A word on this clone: Its antigen is undetermined.

The CDR3 length is 15 residues. The V gene's germline CDR1 is LGHNA and CDR2 YSLEER. V lost 3 bases, J lost 5 bases, and 16 bases lay in between. The single heparinised draw taken from each donor contained 90 to 150 mL of blood on average. This TCR was recovered from a young woman in good health. The sample taken for sequencing was naive CD4+ T cells from blood. The chain recombines TRBV4-3 with TRBJ1-2; D gene ambiguous. The CDR3 DNA sequence: TGCGCCAGCAGCCATCAGGCCCGAACTGATTATGGCTACACCTTC. It encodes CASSHQARTDYGYTF.